This is a list of T cell receptor beta chains from one sample in a study of T cells in Graves' hyperthyroidism and ophthalmopathy. TCRdb reprocessed the multiplex PCR reads via MiXCR and lists one record per CDR3 protein. This table has a few hundred thousand distinct CDR3 sequences, about 15% appearing once. Sequenced material: blood. The source of these receptors is a woman between 25 and 40 years old with Graves' hyperthyroidism. The CDR3 runs from the conserved cysteine through the conserved F or W. D genes are given only for firm matches. Expanded clones are given a class, and other clones once, few, many or no size at all.

>.|TRBV18|many|TRBJ2-5
TGTGCCAGCTCACCACCGGCACAGACCCAGTACTTC
CASSPPAQTQYF
>TRBD2|TRBV4-1|.|TRBJ2-5
TGCGCCAGCAGCCAAGGACTAGCGGGAGTAGTGGGGAACCAAGAGACCCAGTACTTC
CASSQGLAGVVGNQETQYF
>.|TRBV29-1|few|TRBJ1-1
TGCAGCGTTGGGGTGGACACTGAAGCTTTCTTT
CSVGVDTEAFF
>TRBD2|TRBV20-1|few|TRBJ2-5
TGCAGTGCGACTTCTACTAGCGGACAAGAGACCCAGTACTTC
CSATSTSGQETQYF
>TRBD1|TRBV10-1|few|TRBJ1-2
TGCGCCAGCAGTGAGTCGCTGACAGGGGGCTTCAATGGCTACACCTTC
CASSESLTGGFNGYTF
>.|TRBV9|many|TRBJ2-1
TGTGCCAGCAGTCCGACAGGCGGGGGTTACAATGAGCAGTTCTTC
CASSPTGGGYNEQFF
>TRBD2|TRBV11-2|.|TRBJ2-3
TGTGCCAGCAGCAAGCCGGGACTAGCGGGCACAGATACGCAGTATTTT
CASSKPGLAGTDTQYF
>TRBD2|TRBV6-1|.|TRBJ2-7
TGTGCCAGCAGTTGGGGACTAGCCTATAAGAACGAGCAGTACTTC
CASSWGLAYKNEQYF
>TRBD2|TRBV10-3|many|TRBJ2-1
TGTGCCATCAGTGCGGGCCAGCGGGAGCCCAGTGAGCAGTTCTTC
CAISAGQREPSEQFF
>TRBD2|TRBV4-3|.|TRBJ2-7
TGCGCCAGCAGCCAAGCAGCGGGACTAGGCGAGCAGTACTTC
CASSQAAGLGEQYF
>TRBD1|TRBV7-9|.|TRBJ2-7
TGTGCCAGCAGCTTTGTATTGACAGGGGGCTCCCACGAGCAGTACTTC
CASSFVLTGGSHEQYF
>.|TRBV7-9|few|TRBJ1-5
TGTGCCAGCAGCCGGACATCCGATAGCAATCAGCCCCAGCATTTT
CASSRTSDSNQPQHF
>.|TRBV9|many|TRBJ2-7
TGTGCCAGCAGCGTATCCCAGGATCCTACCTACGAGCAGTACTTC
CASSVSQDPTYEQYF
>.|TRBV5-4|.|TRBJ1-2
TGTGCCAGCAGCCCGGGGACCGCGTCGCCTTATGGCTACACCTTC
CASSPGTASPYGYTF
>TRBD2|TRBV10-1|few|TRBJ2-3
TGCGCCAGCAGTGATACTAGCGGGGCAGATACGCAGTATTTT
CASSDTSGADTQYF
>.|TRBV18|many|TRBJ1-4
TGTGCCAGCTCATCGACAGCCTCCACTAATGAAAAACTGTTTTTT
CASSSTASTNEKLFF
>TRBD2|TRBV3-1|.|TRBJ2-5
TGTGCCAGCACCCACGCTCGCGGGAGGGGACAAGAGACCCAGTACTTC
CASTHARGRGQETQYF
>.|TRBV28|many|TRBJ2-2
TGTGCCAGCAGTTTTTGGGAACCCGTCACCGGGGAGCTGTTTTTT
CASSFWEPVTGELFF